The clone carrying this T cell receptor (beta chain) has a handful of counts. The CDR3 runs to 13 residues. V was shortened by 10 bases and J by 4 bases, with 13 bases between the two germline ends. Germline V gives CDR1 MNHNS, CDR2 SASEGT. This entry comes from a study of OX40 agonist ivuxolimab in advanced cancers. The protocol was immunoSEQ multiplex PCR, while the TCRdb copy is restricted to in-frame clones and leaves out a portion. The table shows around 60,000 clones, with about 88% occurring only once. The sequence came from an adult with an advanced solid tumor such as melanoma, head and neck, liver or kidney cancer. The sample in question was CD4+ or CD8+ T cells sorted from blood, obtained in a trial of the OX40 agonist ivuxolimab. The V call is TRBV6-1, the J call TRBJ1-4; no definite D call. The CDR3 here is CATGSVLNEKLFF. The CDR3 nucleotides are TGTGCCACCGGGTCAGTGCTTAATGAAAAACTGTTTTTT.